This TCR beta chain was sequenced for a study of identical twins. This clonotype was detected a few times. Its antigen is unknown. Germline V gene sequence: CDR1 SGHRS, CDR2 YFSETQ. The CDR3 sequence is 14 residues long. With V trimmed by 4 bases and J by 5 bases, 3 bases remained unmatched. Among all donors, each was a healthy Caucasian. Overall study results and limits: Invariant MAIT and iNKT cells may have partly biased zero-insertion analyses. While abundant cord blood beta clonotypes carried fewer insertions, memory repertoires showed no such pattern.

Using its own MiXCR run on the 5' RACE reads, TCRdb lists one record per CDR3 protein. The data show around 960,000 distinct CDR3 sequences, with roughly 12% seen just once and 1.5% to 2% held by the top ten. The sample also formed part of further work on yellow fever vaccine responses in identical twins.

The sequenced sample consisted of PBMCs. The clonotype originates from a young woman in good health. This chain links TRBV5-1 with TRBJ2-3, with TRBD2 matching 11 bases. CDR3 protein: CASSTLAGEDTQYF. Written as DNA, the CDR3 is TGCGCCAGCAGCACACTAGCGGGGGAAGATACGCAGTATTTT.